The 7 T cell receptor beta chains given below trace back to one sample, sequenced in a study of cytomegalovirus exposure and HLA in healthy donors. The PCR contained 60 Vbeta and 13 Jbeta primers. The assay was immunoSEQ multiplex PCR, and TCRdb's table has in-frame clones only and misses some. Altogether about 130,000 clones are present, 82% being singletons, with the ten largest covering 8.1%. The sample was PBMCs. The origin of the receptors is a woman aged 45-60 years in good health and CMV-seropositive.

This chain uses TRBV29-1 with TRBJ1-1; D may be TRBD1 (6 bases). The V end was cut by 7 bases, the J end by 2 bases, with 14 bases between. Germline CDR1 is SQVTM and CDR2 is ANQGSEA. The CDR3 has 13 amino acids. DNA for the CDR3: TGCAGCGCCATGGGGGCAGGCAACACTGAAGCTTTCTTT. It yields the protein CSAMGAGNTEAFF.

This clone was recorded only once. An end of the junction differs from the germline gene, which may be a read error. V usage is TRBV7-2 and J usage is TRBJ2-1, with 8 bases fitting TRBD2. The CDR3 is made up of 12 amino acids. Germline V gene data show CDR1 as SGHTA and CDR2 as FQGNSA. The CDR3 sequence is CASSLAFSGALF. In DNA, the CDR3 is TGTGCCAGCAGCTTAGCTTTTAGCGGGGCACTCTTC.

This rearrangement joins TRBV13 to TRBJ1-1; D is unresolved. The CDR3 runs 13 residues. Per germline, CDR1 PRHDT and CDR2 FYEKMQ (reference sequence). Trimming took off 4 bases at V and 0 bases at J, with 6 bases between the two ends. This CDR3 is CASSSVLNTEAFF. CDR3 nucleotides: TGTGCCAGCAGCTCGGTCCTGAACACTGAAGCTTTCTTT.

V gene TRBV28 combines with J gene TRBJ1-1; the D gene is possibly TRBD1 (5 bases). The CDR3 is 14 residues long. The germline V and J ends were trimmed by 4 bases and 5 bases, with 14 bases remaining between them. CDR1 is MDHEN and CDR2 is SYDVKM in the germline V gene. This CDR3 is CASSSPAGRTEAFF. The CDR3 bases are TGTGCCAGCAGTTCCCCGGCAGGGAGGACTGAAGCTTTCTTT. Combining the CDR3 with reference TRBV28 and TRBJ1-1 gives the whole variable domain DVKVTQSSRYLVKRTGEKVFLECVQDMDHENMFWYRQDPGLGLRLIYFSYDVKMKEKGDIPEGYSVSREKKERFSLILESASTNQTSMYLCASSSPAGRTEAFFGQGTRLTVV.

CDR3 coding DNA: TGTGCCAGCAGTTCCCGGGGGGCCGGGGCCAACGTCCTGACTTTC. This codes for CASSSRGAGANVLTF. The rearrangement joins TRBV6-5 to TRBJ2-6; TRBD2 might be the D (7 bases). The germline V and J ends were trimmed by 4 bases and 4 bases, with 11 bases remaining between them. The CDR3 extends over 15 amino acids. The V gene's germline CDR1 is MNHEY and CDR2 SVGAGI.

The sample holds one count of this clone. The chain is built from TRBV11-2 and TRBJ1-6; the D gene is possibly TRBD1 (6 bases). This CDR3 comprises 15 residues. Trimming took off 4 bases at V and 9 bases at J, with 16 bases between the two ends. CDR1 and CDR2 (germline): SGHAT, FQNNGV. For the CDR3, the DNA is TGTGCCAGCAGCTCCGGCCCACAGGGTGGTTCACCCCTCCACTTT. It specifies CASSSGPQGGSPLHF.

The chain uses TRBV28 and TRBJ2-2; 9 bases align to TRBD1. Trimming at V came to 2 bases and at J to 4 bases, leaving 11 bases not matched to a gene. Germline CDR1 reads MDHEN; CDR2 reads SYDVKM. The CDR3 has 18 amino acids. CDR3 in DNA: TGTGCCAGCAGTTTAAGGGGCATAGGGACAGGGAGCACCGGGGAGCTGTTTTTT. This encodes CASSLRGIGTGSTGELFF.